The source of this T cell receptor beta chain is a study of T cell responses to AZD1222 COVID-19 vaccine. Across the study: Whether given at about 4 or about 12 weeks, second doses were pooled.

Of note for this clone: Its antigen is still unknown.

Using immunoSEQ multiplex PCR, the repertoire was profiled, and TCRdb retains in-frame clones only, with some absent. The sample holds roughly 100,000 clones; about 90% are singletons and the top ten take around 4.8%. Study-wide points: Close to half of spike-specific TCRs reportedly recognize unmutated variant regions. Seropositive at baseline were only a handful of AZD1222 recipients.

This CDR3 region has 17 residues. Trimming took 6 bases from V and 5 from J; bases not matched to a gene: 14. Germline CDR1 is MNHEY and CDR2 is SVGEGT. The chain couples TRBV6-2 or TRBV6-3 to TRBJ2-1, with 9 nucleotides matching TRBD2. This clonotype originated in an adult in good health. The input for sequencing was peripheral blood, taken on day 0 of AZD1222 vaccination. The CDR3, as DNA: TGTGCCAGCAGCCGACCGGTAGCGGGGGCCTTGAACAATGAGCAGTTCTTC. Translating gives CASSRPVAGALNNEQFF.